This T cell receptor (beta chain) comes out of a study of cytomegalovirus exposure and HLA in healthy donors. For the study at large: Approximately 180 million T cells yielded about 120 million unique TCR beta sequences, as an earlier analysis found. The study, taken as a whole, reports: Being productive about 90% or about 30% of the time was typical of most TCR beta V segments in an earlier analysis. A later look showed TCR association rates differing by HLA locus, highest for DRB1 and lowest for HLA-C. Equally common other TCR beta chains were less clonally expanded than HLA-associated ones, a later analysis found.

On this clone itself: Its antigen remains unknown. One end of the junction does not line up with germline, which may come from a read error.

It was with 60 Vbeta and 13 Jbeta primers that the PCR ran. The method was immunoSEQ multiplex PCR; TCRdb's version includes in-frame clones alone and lacks a portion of them. Of over 150,000 clones in the sample, around 80% were seen once. This clonotype originated in a man between 40 and 49 years old in good health and CMV-seronegative. Sequences were obtained from PBMCs.

CDR3 amino acids: CASSPGLASTDTQYF. The CDR3 DNA follows: TGTGCTAGCAGCCCAGGACTAGCCAGCACAGATACGCAGTATTTT. V usage is TRBV7-7 and J usage is TRBJ2-3; 8 positions match TRBD2. There are 15 residues in the CDR3. The germline CDR1 and CDR2 sequences are SSHAT and FNYEAQ (reference sequence).